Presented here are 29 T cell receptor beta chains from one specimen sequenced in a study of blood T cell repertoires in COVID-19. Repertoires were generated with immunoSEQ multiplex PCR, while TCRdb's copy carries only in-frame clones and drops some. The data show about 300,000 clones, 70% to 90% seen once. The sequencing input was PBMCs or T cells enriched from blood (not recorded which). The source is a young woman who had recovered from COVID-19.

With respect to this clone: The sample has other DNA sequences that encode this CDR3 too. CDR3 DNA: TGTGCCAGCAGTTTGGGGGGGGACTATGGCTACACCTTC. Its protein product is CASSLGGDYGYTF. The chain couples TRBV28 to TRBJ1-2, with D possibly TRBD1 on 5 matching bases. The germline V and J ends were trimmed by 3 bases and 3 bases, with 8 bases remaining between them. This CDR3 is built from 13 residues. In germline, CDR1 is MDHEN, CDR2 SYDVKM.

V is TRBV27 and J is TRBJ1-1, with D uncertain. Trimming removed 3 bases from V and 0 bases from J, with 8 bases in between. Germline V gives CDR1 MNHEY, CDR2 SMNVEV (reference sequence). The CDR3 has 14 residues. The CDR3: CASSFSSLNTEAFF. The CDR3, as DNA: TGTGCCAGCAGTTTCTCGTCCCTGAACACTGAAGCTTTCTTT.

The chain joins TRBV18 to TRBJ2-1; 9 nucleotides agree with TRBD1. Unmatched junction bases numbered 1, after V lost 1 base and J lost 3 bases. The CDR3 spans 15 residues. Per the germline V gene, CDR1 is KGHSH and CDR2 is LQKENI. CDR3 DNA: TGTGCCAGCTCACCACGGGACAGGGTCTACAATGAGCAGTTCTTC. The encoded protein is CASSPRDRVYNEQFF.

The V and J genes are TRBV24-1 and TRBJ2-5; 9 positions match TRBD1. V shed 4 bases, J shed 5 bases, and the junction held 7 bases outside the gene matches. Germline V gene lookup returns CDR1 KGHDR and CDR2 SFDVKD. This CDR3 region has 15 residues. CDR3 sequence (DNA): TGTGCCACCAGTGAAGGGGACAGGGTCTGGGAGACCCAGTACTTC. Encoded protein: CATSEGDRVWETQYF.

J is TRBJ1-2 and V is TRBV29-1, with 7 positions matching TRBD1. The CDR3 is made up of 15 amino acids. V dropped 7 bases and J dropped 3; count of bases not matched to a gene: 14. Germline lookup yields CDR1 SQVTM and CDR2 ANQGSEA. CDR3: CSAITHRGGDYGYTF. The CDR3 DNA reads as TGCAGCGCGATAACACACAGGGGAGGTGACTATGGCTACACCTTC.

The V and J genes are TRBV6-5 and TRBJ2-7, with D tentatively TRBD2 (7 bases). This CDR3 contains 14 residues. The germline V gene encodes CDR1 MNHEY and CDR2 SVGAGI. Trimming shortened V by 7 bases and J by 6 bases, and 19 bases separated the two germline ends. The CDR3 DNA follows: TGTGCCAGCACCCCCCTCCGGGGGGCGGGCGAGCAGTACTTC. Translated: CASTPLRGAGEQYF.

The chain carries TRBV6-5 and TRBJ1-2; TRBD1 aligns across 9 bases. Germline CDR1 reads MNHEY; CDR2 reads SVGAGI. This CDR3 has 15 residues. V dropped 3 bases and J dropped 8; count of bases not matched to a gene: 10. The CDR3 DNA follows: TGTGCCAGCAGTTATTCCCGGACAGGGGAAAGAGGCTACACCTTC. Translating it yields CASSYSRTGERGYTF.

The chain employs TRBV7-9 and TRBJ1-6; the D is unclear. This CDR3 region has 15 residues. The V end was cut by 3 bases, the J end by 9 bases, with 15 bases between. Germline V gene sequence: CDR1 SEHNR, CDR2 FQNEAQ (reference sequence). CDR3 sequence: CASSFGFGEISPLHF. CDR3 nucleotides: TGTGCCAGCAGCTTTGGATTCGGGGAGATTTCACCCCTCCACTTT.

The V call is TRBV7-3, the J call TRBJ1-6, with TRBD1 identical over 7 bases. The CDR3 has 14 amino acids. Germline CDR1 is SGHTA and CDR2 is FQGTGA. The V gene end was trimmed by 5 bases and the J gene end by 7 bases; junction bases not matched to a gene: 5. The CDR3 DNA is TGTGCCAGCAGCGACAGGGAGAGGAATTCACCCCTCCACTTT. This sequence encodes CASSDRERNSPLHF.

The CDR3 coding sequence is TGTGCCAGCAGCGTAGAAACAGGGCGGAACACCATATATTTT. Its protein is CASSVETGRNTIYF. J is TRBJ1-3 and V is TRBV9; maybe TRBD1 (6 bases). The germline CDR1 and CDR2 sequences are SGDLS and YYNGEE. This CDR3 is built from 14 residues. The V gene lost 0 bases and the J gene lost 7 bases, with 11 bases spanning the gap.

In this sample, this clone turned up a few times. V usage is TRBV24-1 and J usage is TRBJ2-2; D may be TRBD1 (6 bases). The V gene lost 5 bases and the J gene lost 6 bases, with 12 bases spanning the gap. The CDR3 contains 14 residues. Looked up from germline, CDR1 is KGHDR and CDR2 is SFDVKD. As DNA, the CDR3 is TGTGCCACCAGTGGGCAGGGGTTGCCCGGGGAGCTGTTTTTT. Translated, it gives CATSGQGLPGELFF.

The CDR3 region has the DNA TGTGCCACCAGCGGCGCCACTAGTTCCGTCTACGAGCAGTACTTC. It is translated as CATSGATSSVYEQYF. This sequence joins TRBV24-1 and TRBJ2-7; a possible D gene is TRBD2 (5 bases). The CDR3 has 15 residues. CDR1 and CDR2 from the germline V gene are KGHDR and SFDVKD. V was trimmed by 7 bases and J by 3 bases, leaving 18 bases between them.

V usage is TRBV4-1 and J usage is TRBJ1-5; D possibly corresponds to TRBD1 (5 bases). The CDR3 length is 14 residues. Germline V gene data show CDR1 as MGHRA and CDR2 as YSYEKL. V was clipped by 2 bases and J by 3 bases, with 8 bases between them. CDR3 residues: CASSQQQVNQPQHF. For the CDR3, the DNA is TGCGCCAGCAGCCAACAACAGGTCAATCAGCCCCAGCATTTT.

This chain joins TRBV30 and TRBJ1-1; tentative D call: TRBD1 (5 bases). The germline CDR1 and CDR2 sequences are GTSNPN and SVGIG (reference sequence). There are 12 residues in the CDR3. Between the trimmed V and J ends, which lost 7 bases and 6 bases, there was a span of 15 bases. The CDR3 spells CALLFGGPEAFF. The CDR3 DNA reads TGTGCCTTGCTATTCGGGGGTCCTGAAGCTTTCTTT.

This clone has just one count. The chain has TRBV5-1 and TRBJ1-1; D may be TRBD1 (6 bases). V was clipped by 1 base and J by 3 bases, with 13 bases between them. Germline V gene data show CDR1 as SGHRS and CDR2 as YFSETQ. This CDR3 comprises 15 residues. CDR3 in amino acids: CASSLLGGRDTEAFF. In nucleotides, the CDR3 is TGCGCCAGCAGCTTGTTGGGGGGGCGAGACACTGAAGCTTTCTTT.

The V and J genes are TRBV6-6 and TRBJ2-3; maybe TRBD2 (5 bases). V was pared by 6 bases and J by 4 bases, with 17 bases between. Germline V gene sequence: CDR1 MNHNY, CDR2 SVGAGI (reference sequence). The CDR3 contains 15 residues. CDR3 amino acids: CASSPETRRSDTQYF. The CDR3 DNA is TGTGCCAGCAGCCCCGAGACGAGGAGGTCAGATACGCAGTATTTT.

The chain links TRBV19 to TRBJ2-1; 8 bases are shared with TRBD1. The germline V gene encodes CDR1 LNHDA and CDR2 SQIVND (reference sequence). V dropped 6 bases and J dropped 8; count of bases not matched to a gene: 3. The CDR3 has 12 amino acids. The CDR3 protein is CASSDRGYEQFF. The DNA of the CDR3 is TGTGCCAGTAGCGACAGGGGCTATGAGCAGTTCTTC.

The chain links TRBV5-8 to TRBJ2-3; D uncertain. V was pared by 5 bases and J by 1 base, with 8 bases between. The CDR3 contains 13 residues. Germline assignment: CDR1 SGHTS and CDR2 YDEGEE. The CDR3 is CASRRSGTDTQYF. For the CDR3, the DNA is TGTGCCAGCAGGCGGTCAGGCACAGATACGCAGTATTTT.

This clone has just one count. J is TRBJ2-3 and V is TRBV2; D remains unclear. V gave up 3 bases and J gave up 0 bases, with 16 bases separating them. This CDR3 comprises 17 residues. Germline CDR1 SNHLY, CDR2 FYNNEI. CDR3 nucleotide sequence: TGTGCCAGCAGTGACCCTCACGGAGCGTCTAGCACAGATACGCAGTATTTT. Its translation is CASSDPHGASSTDTQYF.

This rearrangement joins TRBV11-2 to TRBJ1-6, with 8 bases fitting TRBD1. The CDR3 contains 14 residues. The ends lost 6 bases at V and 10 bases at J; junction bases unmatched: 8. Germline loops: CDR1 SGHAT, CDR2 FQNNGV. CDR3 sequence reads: CASSYGTGGSPLHF. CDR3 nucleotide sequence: TGTGCCAGCAGTTACGGGACAGGTGGATCACCCCTCCACTTT.

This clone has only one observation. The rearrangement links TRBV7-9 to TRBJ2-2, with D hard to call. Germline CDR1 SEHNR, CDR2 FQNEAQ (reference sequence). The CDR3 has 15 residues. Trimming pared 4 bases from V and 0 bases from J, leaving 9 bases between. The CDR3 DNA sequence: TGTGCCAGCAGCTCCGCCTACTCGAACACCGGGGAGCTGTTTTTT. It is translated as CASSSAYSNTGELFF. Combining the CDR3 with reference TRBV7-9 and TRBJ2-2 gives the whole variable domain DTGVSQNPRHKITKRGQNVTFRCDPISEHNRLYWYRQTLGQGPEFLTYFQNEAQLEKSRLLSDRFSAERPKGSFSTLEIQRTEQGDSAMYLCASSSAYSNTGELFFGEGSRLTVL.

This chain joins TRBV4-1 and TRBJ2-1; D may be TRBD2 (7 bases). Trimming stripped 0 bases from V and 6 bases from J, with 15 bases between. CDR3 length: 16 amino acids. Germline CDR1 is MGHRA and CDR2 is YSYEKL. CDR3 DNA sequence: TGCGCCAGCAGCCAAGAGCGTGGGGGGGCCTTCAATGAGCAGTTCTTC. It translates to CASSQERGGAFNEQFF.

CDR3 amino acids: CASSLSGNYGYTF. The CDR3, as DNA: TGCGCCAGCAGCTTGTCCGGGAACTATGGCTACACCTTC. The J gene is TRBJ1-2, the V gene TRBV5-1; D not certain. The CDR3 loop spans 13 amino acids. V was cut by 1 base and J by 2 bases, with 6 bases left in between. CDR1 is SGHRS and CDR2 is YFSETQ in the germline V gene.

The CDR3 DNA sequence: TGCGCCAGCAGCCCGACAGGGGTTGGAACCGTCTATAATTCACCCCTCCACTTT. This gives the protein CASSPTGVGTVYNSPLHF. J is TRBJ1-6 and V is TRBV4-1, with 8 bases that match TRBD1. CDR3 length equals 18 residues. Germline assignment: CDR1 MGHRA and CDR2 YSYEKL. Trimming cost V 4 bases and J 3 bases; bases outside gene matches: 11.

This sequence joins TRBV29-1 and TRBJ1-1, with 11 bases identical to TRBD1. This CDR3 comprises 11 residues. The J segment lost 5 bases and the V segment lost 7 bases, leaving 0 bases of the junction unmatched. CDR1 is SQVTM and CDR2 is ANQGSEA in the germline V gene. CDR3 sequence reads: CSGDRGTEAFF. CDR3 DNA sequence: TGCAGCGGGGACAGGGGGACTGAAGCTTTCTTT.

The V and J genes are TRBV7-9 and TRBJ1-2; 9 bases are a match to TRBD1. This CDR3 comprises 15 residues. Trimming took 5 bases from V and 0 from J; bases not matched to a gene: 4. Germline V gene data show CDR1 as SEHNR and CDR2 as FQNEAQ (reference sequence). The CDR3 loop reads CASSVTGGANYGYTF. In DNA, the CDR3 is TGTGCCAGCAGCGTCACAGGGGGCGCTAACTATGGCTACACCTTC.

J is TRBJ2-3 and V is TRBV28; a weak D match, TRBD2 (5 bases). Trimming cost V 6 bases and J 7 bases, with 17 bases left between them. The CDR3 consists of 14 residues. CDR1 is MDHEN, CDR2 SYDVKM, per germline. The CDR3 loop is CASSLIRRVHTQYF. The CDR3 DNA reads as TGTGCCAGCAGCCTGATTCGGCGGGTCCATACGCAGTATTTT.

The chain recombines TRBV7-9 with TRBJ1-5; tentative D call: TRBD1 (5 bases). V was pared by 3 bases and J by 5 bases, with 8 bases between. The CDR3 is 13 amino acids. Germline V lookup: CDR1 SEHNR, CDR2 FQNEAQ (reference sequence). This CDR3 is CASSFTGDQPQHF. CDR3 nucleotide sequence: TGTGCCAGCAGCTTCACGGGGGATCAGCCCCAGCATTTT.

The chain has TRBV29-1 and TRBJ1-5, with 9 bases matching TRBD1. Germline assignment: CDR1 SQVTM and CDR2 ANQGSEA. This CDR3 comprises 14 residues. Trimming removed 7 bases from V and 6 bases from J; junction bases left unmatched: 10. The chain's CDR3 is CSDQLTDRGQPQHF. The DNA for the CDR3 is TGCAGCGATCAACTGACGGACAGGGGTCAGCCCCAGCATTTT.